Included here is one TCR beta chain sequence, with context. Its antigen is unidentified. The primer mix had 60 Vbeta and 13 Jbeta primers. Profiling relied on immunoSEQ multiplex PCR, and the TCRdb table lists in-frame clones only, not all of them. The sample contains 150,000 to 200,000 clones, roughly 88% of which appear only once. These data originate in a study of cytomegalovirus exposure and HLA in healthy donors. Study-level points and caveats: Being productive about 87% or about 30% of the time was typical of most TCR beta V segments in an earlier analysis. In a later analysis, most CMV-associated TCR beta chains appeared HLA-restricted. Reports state that TCR beta sequences accurately predicted most subjects' HLA-A and HLA-B alleles.

The CDR3 contains 19 residues. V lost 2 bases and J lost 0; bases outside the gene matches: 14. Germline V gene data show CDR1 as SEHNR and CDR2 as FQNEAQ (reference sequence). The receptor comes from a man aged 45-65 years in good health and CMV-seropositive. Material for sequencing was PBMCs. This chain connects TRBV7-9 to TRBJ2-3; 7 bases are shared with TRBD2. The CDR3 sequence is CASSLRGRAWRTSTDTQYF. The CDR3 DNA is TGTGCCAGCAGCTTACGGGGGAGGGCCTGGAGGACTAGCACAGATACGCAGTATTTT.